This T cell receptor beta chain is from a study of long-term antiretroviral therapy in people with HIV. The overall study: In the earliest collections, sampling predates the 2015 immediate-ART recommendation by about a decade. Study outcomes and limitations: HIV repertoires showed narrower CDR3 length ranges than controls.

Losses at the gene ends were 6 bases for V and 2 bases for J; bases not matched to a gene: 10. The CDR3 consists of 16 residues. Germline V CDR1 and CDR2: MDHEN, SYDVKM. Concerning this clone itself: No antigen is known for it.

Assay version v3.0 of immunoSEQ was used, and it was run at survey level. Some clones are missing from TCRdb's copy, which holds only in-frame ones; the method was immunoSEQ multiplex PCR. The profile shows approximately 12,000 clones, under 85% of them singletons. This TCR came from a man aged 35 to 55 with HIV. The chain links TRBV28 to TRBJ2-7, with TRBD1 matching 10 bases. Sequences were derived from unsorted PBMCs, sampled 3.4 years after starting antiretroviral therapy. Here the CDR3 DNA reads TGTGCCAGCAGGCAACCGGGACAGGGGACTACCTACGAGCAGTACTTC. Translating it yields CASRQPGQGTTYEQYF.